A selection of T cell receptor beta chains follows, all from one sample in a study of blood T cell repertoires in COVID-19. Only in-frame clones appear in the TCRdb table, and some are missing; sequencing was by immunoSEQ multiplex PCR. The sample consists of about 210,000 clones, almost 85% of them appearing once. The sequencing input was peripheral blood. All receptors derive from a woman aged 45-59 years with active or convalescent COVID-19. Each CDR3 is given with its conserved first and last residue. Each record gives: clone size, V gene, D gene, CDR3 protein. D genes are given only for firm matches. Some rows mark clone size as missing; the rest say once, few, many or name a class of expanded clone.

>.|TRBV19|TRBD1
CASSVDRGIAEAFF
>.|TRBV5-4|.
CASSPTGGEKLFF
>.|TRBV5-1|TRBD1
CASSLGTANYGYTF
>.|TRBV18|TRBD1
CASSPPRQGSTDTQYF
>.|TRBV12-3/TRBV12-4|TRBD1
CASSPDRSSPLHF
>.|TRBV6-5|.
CASSREGVVEKLFF
>.|TRBV6-1|TRBD2
CASSGTSGRFTDTQYF
>.|TRBV5-4|.
CASSLVGGGYEQYF
>.|TRBV19|.
CASSLTANTEAFF
>.|TRBV6-5|.
CASRGGGAYNEQFF
>.|TRBV5-1|.
CASSLGLPRGAFF
>.|TRBV29-1|.
CSAQGDGANVLTF
>.|TRBV6-1|.
CASSEGRHNSPLHF
>.|TRBV9|.
CASSVRQEAGYEQYF
>.|TRBV7-9|.
CASSYPGGGDTGELFF
>.|TRBV15|TRBD2
CATSRPGTSGYLYEQYF
>.|TRBV4-2|.
CASSLENAGNTEAFF
>few|TRBV18|TRBD1
CASSPISTGGQETQYF
>.|TRBV5-1|TRBD1
CASSRGTDYYGYTF
>.|TRBV2|TRBD1
CASSVGRGARKGSSNQPQHF
>.|TRBV5-6|TRBD1
CASSRRTGEWQETQYF
>.|TRBV5-1|.
CASSLDGGRNQPQHF
>.|TRBV5-4|TRBD1
CASSNSRDRTNEKLFF
>.|TRBV11-2|TRBD1
CASSVGQAKNEKLFF
>few|TRBV6-6|TRBD1
CASSRPDREDYGYTF
>.|TRBV24-1|.
CATSESREQFF
>few|TRBV24-1|.
CATSDLKGDSGNTIYF
>once|TRBV28|TRBD1
CASSLGRLDRGHGYTF